Detailed here is one TCR beta chain. In the original workflow: With immunoSEQ giving junction-only sequences and no quality scores, filtering differed. The assay was immunoSEQ multiplex PCR, and TCRdb's table has in-frame clones only and misses some. That table supplies the V and J calls and clone size; D and trimming were determined from the DNA. The top ten clones hold 12% of a sample with approximately 500,000 clones, 78% of them seen once. The data were taken from a study of shared clonotypes between healthy human individuals. Germline-derived CDR1 and CDR2 are ENHRY and SYGVKD. V dropped 8 bases and J dropped 6 bases, with 20 bases sitting between them. This CDR3 spans 15 amino acids.

The receptor was derived from a middle-aged woman in good health. Some clones in this sample may be carry-over from other donors' samples. Sequencing was done on a sample of PBMCs. The V and J genes are TRBV10-3 and TRBJ2-1; either TRBD1 or TRBD2 may fit D (5 bases each). The CDR3 sequence: CAIGAGISVGNEQFF. The CDR3 DNA follows: TGTGCCATCGGGGCCGGGATCTCAGTGGGCAATGAGCAGTTCTTC.